This record covers a single T cell receptor beta chain. The data stem from a study of blood T cell repertoires in COVID-19. About the research overall: The cDNA or gDNA used as material had been derived from T cells, B-cell-depleted T cells, or PBMCs.

Study processing details: Estimation of nucleated cell counts relied on the amplification of reference gene primers. Using immunoSEQ multiplex PCR, the repertoire was profiled, and TCRdb retains in-frame clones only, with some absent. That table furnishes V, J and clone size, whereas the DNA furnished D and trimming. The repertoire holds fewer than 200,000 clones, 75% to 80% seen once, with approximately 8.6% in the top ten. This CDR3 contains 14 residues. The germline V gene has CDR1 SGHDN and CDR2 FVKESK. V shed 6 bases and J 7 bases; nucleotides not matched to a gene: 11. The TCR originated in a woman between 45 and 65 years old with active or convalescent COVID-19. The sample taken for sequencing was peripheral blood. The chain joins TRBV14 to TRBJ1-1; 7 bases map to TRBD1. CDR3 bases: TGTGCCAGCAGAAAAGCCGGGACAGCTCTTGAAGCTTTCTTT. It is translated as CASRKAGTALEAFF.